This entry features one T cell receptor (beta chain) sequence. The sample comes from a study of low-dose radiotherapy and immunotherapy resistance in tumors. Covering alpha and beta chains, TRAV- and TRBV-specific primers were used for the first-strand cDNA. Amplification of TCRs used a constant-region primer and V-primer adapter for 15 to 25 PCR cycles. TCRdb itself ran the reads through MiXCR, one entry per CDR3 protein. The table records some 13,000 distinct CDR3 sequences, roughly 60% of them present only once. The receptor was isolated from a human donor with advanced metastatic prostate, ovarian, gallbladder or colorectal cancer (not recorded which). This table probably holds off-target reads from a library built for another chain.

In DNA, the CDR3 is TGTGCCAGCCGCTTGGGCTCTGGAAACACCATATATTTT. This encodes CASRLGSGNTIYF. The chain combines TRBV6-1 with TRBJ1-3; D not certain. Germline V gives CDR1 MNHNS, CDR2 SASEGT. Trimming took off 8 bases at V and 0 bases at J, with 8 bases between the two ends. The CDR3 covers 13 residues.